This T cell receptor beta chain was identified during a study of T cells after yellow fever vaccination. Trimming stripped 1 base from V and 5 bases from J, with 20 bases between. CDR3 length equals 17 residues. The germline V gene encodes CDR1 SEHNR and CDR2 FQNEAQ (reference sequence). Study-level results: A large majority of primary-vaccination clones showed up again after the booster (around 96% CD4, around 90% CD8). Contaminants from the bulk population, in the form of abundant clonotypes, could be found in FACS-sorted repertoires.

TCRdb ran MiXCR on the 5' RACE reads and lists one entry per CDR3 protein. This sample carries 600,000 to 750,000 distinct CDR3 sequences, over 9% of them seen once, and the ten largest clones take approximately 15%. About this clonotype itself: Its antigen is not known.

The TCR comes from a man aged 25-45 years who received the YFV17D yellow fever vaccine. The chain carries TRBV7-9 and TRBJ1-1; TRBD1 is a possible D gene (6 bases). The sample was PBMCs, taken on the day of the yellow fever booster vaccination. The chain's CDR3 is CASSLVGSPGAWTEAFF. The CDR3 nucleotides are TGTGCCAGCAGCTTAGTCGGGAGCCCAGGGGCATGGACTGAAGCTTTCTTT.